The 13 T cell receptor beta chains presented below share a single source sample, sequenced in a study of cytomegalovirus exposure and HLA in healthy donors. The PCR had 60 Vbeta and 13 Jbeta primers. The assay was immunoSEQ multiplex PCR, and TCRdb's table has in-frame clones only and misses some. The sample contains 150,000 to 170,000 clones, 65% to 75% of which appear only once. The sequenced sample was PBMCs. The source is a man aged 25 to 40 in good health and CMV-seronegative.

This clone was recorded only once. The chain is built from TRBV14 and TRBJ2-5; TRBD2 might be the D (6 bases). The CDR3 covers 15 residues. Trimming left V 0 bases short and J 5 bases short, with 13 bases between. From germline, CDR1 is SGHDN and CDR2 FVKESK. The CDR3, as DNA: TGTGCCAGCAGCCAAGATAGCGGAAGGCGGGAGACCCAGTACTTC. This codes for CASSQDSGRRETQYF.

The chain joins TRBV5-4 to TRBJ2-5, with a weak D call TRBD1 (6 bases). CDR3 length: 13 residues. V was trimmed by 4 bases and J by 4 bases, leaving 11 bases between them. Germline CDR1 reads SGHNT; CDR2 reads YYREEE (reference sequence). In nucleotides, the CDR3 is TGTGCCAGCAGCGCCAGGGGTCTAGAGACCCAGTACTTC. Amino acids: CASSARGLETQYF.

Of note for this clone: The same CDR3 can be traced to other DNA sequences in this sample. The chain is built from TRBV7-9 and TRBJ2-1, with 13 bases identical to TRBD2. Losses at the gene ends were 5 bases for V and 7 bases for J; bases not matched to a gene: 5. Germline V gene sequence: CDR1 SEHNR, CDR2 FQNEAQ (reference sequence). The CDR3 extends over 15 amino acids. CDR3 DNA: TGTGCCAGCAGCCAACTAGCGGGGGGGCGGAATGAGCAGTTCTTC. Translating gives CASSQLAGGRNEQFF. Looking up the rest from reference TRBV7-9 and TRBJ2-1 gives the full variable domain: DTGVSQNPRHKITKRGQNVTFRCDPISEHNRLYWYRQTLGQGPEFLTYFQNEAQLEKSRLLSDRFSAERPKGSFSTLEIQRTEQGDSAMYLCASSQLAGGRNEQFFGPGTRLTVL.

A few counts support this clone. The rearrangement links TRBV14 to TRBJ2-6, with D possibly matching TRBD2 (5 bases). This CDR3 spans 17 amino acids. Trimming cost V 0 bases and J 0 bases, with 9 bases left between them. Per germline, CDR1 SGHDN and CDR2 FVKESK. The CDR3, as DNA: TGTGCCAGCAGCCAAGAATGGAGGAGCTCTGGGGCCAACGTCCTGACTTTC. Encoded protein: CASSQEWRSSGANVLTF.

The chain employs TRBV2 and TRBJ2-3; 14 nucleotides line up with TRBD2. The CDR3 is 14 amino acids. Looked up from germline, CDR1 is SNHLY and CDR2 is FYNNEI. V lost 10 bases and J lost 6; bases outside the gene matches: 6. This CDR3 reads CATGLAGGSDTQYF. The CDR3 nucleotides are TGTGCCACTGGACTAGCGGGGGGATCGGATACGCAGTATTTT.

The chain combines TRBV28 with TRBJ2-5, with TRBD2 matching over 11 bases. The J segment lost 2 bases and the V segment lost 4 bases, leaving 3 bases of the junction unmatched. The CDR3 runs to 15 residues. CDR1 and CDR2 (germline): MDHEN, SYDVKM. CDR3 sequence reads: CASSSGLAAQETQYF. The CDR3 DNA reads as TGTGCCAGCAGTTCGGGACTAGCGGCTCAAGAGACCCAGTACTTC.

The chain is built from TRBV19 and TRBJ2-7, with 10 bases identical to TRBD1. The V gene end was trimmed by 4 bases and the J gene end by 3 bases; junction bases not matched to a gene: 3. This CDR3 has 14 residues. CDR1 LNHDA and CDR2 SQIVND come from the germline V gene (reference sequence). CDR3 residues: CASSKDRGNYEQYF. In DNA form, the CDR3 reads TGTGCCAGTAGTAAGGACAGGGGGAACTACGAGCAGTACTTC.

This clone was seen more than once but under ten times. The V gene is TRBV18, the J gene TRBJ2-7; maybe TRBD1 (6 bases). Germline values: CDR1 KGHSH, CDR2 LQKENI. The ends were cut back, 3 bases at V and 6 bases at J, with 15 bases in the middle. CDR3 length equals 14 residues. The CDR3 DNA reads TGTGCCAGCTCACCCTCACAGGGTTCGGGCGAGCAGTACTTC. Translating it yields CASSPSQGSGEQYF.

The chain joins TRBV5-1 to TRBJ2-5; 8 positions match TRBD2. J was trimmed by 2 bases and V by 4 bases; bases with no gene match: 7. Germline V gene data show CDR1 as SGHRS and CDR2 as YFSETQ. The CDR3 is 15 amino acids. The CDR3 spells CASSNSGARQETQYF. The DNA for the CDR3 is TGCGCCAGCAGCAATAGCGGGGCGAGACAAGAGACCCAGTACTTC.

In its sample, this clone was seen a few times. In nucleotides, the CDR3 is TGTGCCAGCAGTGAGATGGGACAGGAAGCTTTCTTT. This sequence encodes CASSEMGQEAFF. The chain has TRBV2 and TRBJ1-1; 7 positions match TRBD1. The CDR3 is made up of 12 amino acids. CDR1 and CDR2 from the germline V gene are SNHLY and FYNNEI. V shed 3 bases and J 8 bases; nucleotides not matched to a gene: 3.

V is TRBV7-6 and J is TRBJ2-5, with D tentatively TRBD2 (6 bases). The germline V gene encodes CDR1 SGHVS and CDR2 FNYEAQ. V was clipped by 5 bases and J by 3 bases, with 10 bases between them. This CDR3 has 13 residues. The CDR3 loop reads CASSHSGEETQYF. CDR3 DNA sequence: TGTGCCAGCAGCCACTCGGGGGAAGAGACCCAGTACTTC.

The CDR3 protein is CASSPFSAGSNEKLFF. CDR3 bases: TGTGCCAGCAGCCCCTTTTCGGCCGGGTCTAATGAAAAACTGTTTTTT. The genes are TRBV7-2 and TRBJ1-4; the D is unclear. This CDR3 is built from 16 residues. Trimming cost V 5 bases and J 3 bases, with 16 bases left between them. Germline V lookup: CDR1 SGHTA, CDR2 FQGNSA.

The chain is built from TRBV6-4 and TRBJ2-1; TRBD1 aligns across 9 bases. The length of the CDR3 is 16 residues. Germline V gene sequence: CDR1 MRHNA, CDR2 SNTAGT. The junction had 1 base not matched to a gene; V was cut back by 1 base and J by 0 bases. The CDR3 loop is CASSDLTGGSYNEQFF. The DNA of the CDR3 is TGTGCCAGCAGTGACTTGACAGGGGGCTCCTACAATGAGCAGTTCTTC.